The next 30 T cell receptor beta chains were all read from a single sample in a study of T cell responses to AZD1222 COVID-19 vaccine. TCRdb's table, derived via immunoSEQ multiplex PCR, lists solely in-frame clones and lacks some. The sample shows approximately 200,000 clones, 70% to 90% of them seen only once. The starting material was peripheral blood, obtained on day 0 of AZD1222 vaccination. These receptors came from an adult in good health.

V is TRBV30 and J is TRBJ2-6; TRBD1 might be the D (6 bases). The V gene lost 0 bases and the J gene lost 2 bases, with 11 bases spanning the gap. CDR1 and CDR2 from the germline V gene are GTSNPN and SVGIG (reference sequence). This CDR3 has 16 amino acids. The CDR3 spells CAWSVDRSAGANVLTF. In DNA form, the CDR3 reads TGTGCCTGGAGTGTAGACAGGTCAGCTGGGGCCAACGTCCTGACTTTC. The full variable domain, in which reference TRBV30 and TRBJ2-6 provide the parts outside the CDR3, is SQTIHQWPATLVQPVGSPLSLECTVEGTSNPNLYWYRQAAGRGLQLLFYSVGIGQISSEVPQNLSASRPQDRQFILSSKKLLLSDSGFYLCAWSVDRSAGANVLTFGAGSRLTVL.

The chain carries TRBV7-3 and TRBJ1-4, with TRBD1 matching 10 bases. Trimming cost V 4 bases and J 6 bases; bases outside gene matches: 5. Germline V lookup: CDR1 SGHTA, CDR2 FQGTGA. This CDR3 is 15 amino acids long. Here the CDR3 reads CASSSGTGVDEKLFF. Here the CDR3 DNA reads TGTGCCAGCAGCTCAGGGACAGGGGTGGATGAAAAACTGTTTTTT.

This chain uses TRBV29-1 with TRBJ2-7; D gene ambiguous. Germline lookup yields CDR1 SQVTM and CDR2 ANQGSEA. The length of the CDR3 is 11 residues. Trimming cost V 4 bases and J 0 bases, with 4 bases left between them. CDR3 bases: TGCAGCGTTGCAATCTCCTACGAGCAGTACTTC. Its protein is CSVAISYEQYF.

The CDR3 DNA reads TGTGCCATTCAAGGGGCGGCGAGCTCCTACAATGAGCAGTTCTTC. This gives the protein CAIQGAASSYNEQFF. The V and J genes are TRBV10-3 and TRBJ2-1; D perhaps matches TRBD1 (5 bases). V lost 9 bases and J 0 bases, leaving 15 bases between the germline ends. The germline V gene encodes CDR1 ENHRY and CDR2 SYGVKD. The CDR3 totals 15 residues.

The genes are TRBV7-2 and TRBJ2-5; the match to TRBD2 covers 8 bases. Germline V lookup: CDR1 SGHTA, CDR2 FQGNSA. V was pared by 6 bases and J by 3 bases, with 6 bases of the junction left unmatched. The CDR3 covers 14 residues. The CDR3 is CASRPPGGKETQYF. CDR3 DNA sequence: TGTGCCAGCAGACCCCCGGGGGGGAAAGAGACCCAGTACTTC.

The chain combines TRBV6-5 with TRBJ1-1; unclear D gene. The germline gives CDR1 MNHEY, CDR2 SVGAGI. The CDR3 consists of 10 residues. V lost 6 bases and J lost 3, with 2 bases in between. The CDR3 sequence: CASRDTEAFF. CDR3 sequence (DNA): TGTGCCAGCAGGGACACTGAAGCTTTCTTT.

The chain recombines TRBV28 with TRBJ1-4; a possible D gene is TRBD1 (6 bases). Trimming took off 6 bases at V and 8 bases at J, with 16 bases between the two ends. The CDR3 is made up of 14 amino acids. In germline, CDR1 is MDHEN, CDR2 SYDVKM. The CDR3 sequence is CASSPKGGSEKLFF. CDR3 sequence (DNA): TGTGCCAGCAGCCCTAAGGGGGGGAGCGAAAAACTGTTTTTT. The full variable domain, rest sourced from reference TRBV28 and TRBJ1-4, is DVKVTQSSRYLVKRTGEKVFLECVQDMDHENMFWYRQDPGLGLRLIYFSYDVKMKEKGDIPEGYSVSREKKERFSLILESASTNQTSMYLCASSPKGGSEKLFFGSGTQLSVL.

This chain links TRBV6-5 with TRBJ2-6; 10 positions match TRBD1. The CDR3 consists of 15 residues. With V trimmed by 10 bases and J by 1 base, 4 bases remained unmatched. Germline values: CDR1 MNHEY, CDR2 SVGAGI. CDR3 DNA sequence: TGTGCCACCAGACAGGGGGCGTCTGGGGCCAACGTCCTGACTTTC. This sequence encodes CATRQGASGANVLTF.

The rearrangement uses TRBV11-2 and TRBJ2-2; unclear D gene. The CDR3 is 13 amino acids. V shed 5 bases and J shed 4 bases, with 8 bases lying between them. The germline gives CDR1 SGHAT, CDR2 FQNNGV. In DNA, the CDR3 is TGTGCCAGCAGCCGAACTCCCACCGGGGAGCTGTTTTTT. It codes for CASSRTPTGELFF.

This clone was detected only a few times. The chain uses TRBV11-2 and TRBJ2-7; TRBD1 might be the D (5 bases). Germline values: CDR1 SGHAT, CDR2 FQNNGV. The CDR3 has 16 residues. V was trimmed by 5 bases and J by 4 bases, leaving 21 bases between them. The CDR3 loop reads CASSRLVSAQGYEQYF. CDR3 bases: TGTGCCAGCAGCCGGCTGGTAAGCGCTCAGGGATACGAGCAGTACTTC.

This chain uses TRBV7-9 with TRBJ1-1; D remains unclear. This CDR3 spans 15 amino acids. Trimming took off 5 bases at V and 2 bases at J, with 15 bases between the two ends. CDR1 and CDR2 from the germline V gene are SEHNR and FQNEAQ (reference sequence). The CDR3 DNA reads TGTGCCAGCAGCCCGCCCATGGGCTCAAACACTGAAGCTTTCTTT. Encoded protein: CASSPPMGSNTEAFF.

CDR3 protein: CASSPGGRGYTF. In DNA, the CDR3 is TGTGCCAGCAGTCCAGGGGGCCGGGGCTACACCTTC. The chain couples TRBV6-5 to TRBJ1-2; 8 positions match TRBD1. The V and J ends lost 5 bases and 8 bases, in that order; junction bases with no gene match: 4. This CDR3 contains 12 residues. From germline, CDR1 is MNHEY and CDR2 SVGAGI.

This sequence joins TRBV28 and TRBJ2-4, with D perhaps matching TRBD1 (5 bases). From germline, CDR1 is MDHEN and CDR2 SYDVKM. This CDR3 has 14 residues. With 7 bases removed from V and 6 bases from J, the gap between germline ends came to 16 bases. The CDR3 region is CASNQGRPGNIQYF. The CDR3 DNA is TGTGCCAGCAACCAGGGAAGGCCCGGAAACATTCAGTACTTC.

This sequence joins TRBV2 and TRBJ2-7; D is perhaps TRBD2 (6 bases). Trimming shortened V by 8 bases and J by 3 bases, and 20 bases separated the two germline ends. Germline V CDR1 and CDR2: SNHLY, FYNNEI. This CDR3 contains 15 residues. The CDR3 is CASRLPGLSFYEQYF. CDR3 bases: TGTGCCAGCCGACTTCCGGGACTTTCCTTCTACGAGCAGTACTTC.

This clone was detected only once. This chain links TRBV9 with TRBJ2-1; no clear D gene. CDR3 length: 14 amino acids. CDR1 is SGDLS, CDR2 YYNGEE, per germline. V was clipped by 0 bases and J by 6 bases, with 10 bases between them. The CDR3 sequence: CASSVEVAGNEQFF. The DNA for the CDR3 is TGTGCCAGCAGCGTAGAAGTCGCAGGCAATGAGCAGTTCTTC.

This sequence joins TRBV28 and TRBJ1-4, with unresolved D. V shed 6 bases and J shed 8 bases, with 7 bases lying between them. The CDR3 runs to 11 residues. Looked up from germline, CDR1 is MDHEN and CDR2 is SYDVKM. As DNA, the CDR3 is TGTGCCAGCAGCCCGAGGGAAAAACTGTTTTTT. It yields the protein CASSPREKLFF.

The chain joins TRBV7-9 to TRBJ2-5, with 9 bases lining up with TRBD2. Per germline, CDR1 SEHNR and CDR2 FQNEAQ (reference sequence). The CDR3 length is 14 residues. V shed 8 bases and J 1 base; nucleotides not matched to a gene: 5. The CDR3 region has the DNA TGTGCCAGCCGGGTAGCGGGGGCCCAAGAGACCCAGTACTTC. Translating it yields CASRVAGAQETQYF.

V is TRBV2 and J is TRBJ1-1, with D perhaps TRBD1 (5 bases). Germline V gives CDR1 SNHLY, CDR2 FYNNEI. The CDR3 spans 14 residues. V dropped 5 bases and J dropped 5 bases, with 15 bases sitting between them. The CDR3, as DNA: TGTGCCAGCAGTCAGGGAAGAATGGAGACTGAAGCTTTCTTT. Translation: CASSQGRMETEAFF.

This chain joins TRBV4-1 and TRBJ2-7; D remains ambiguous. The CDR3 has 16 residues. Germline V gene data show CDR1 as MGHRA and CDR2 as YSYEKL. Trimming removed 0 bases from V and 0 bases from J, with 12 bases in between. The CDR3 spells CASSQESDLLSYEQYF. For the CDR3, the DNA is TGCGCCAGCAGCCAAGAAAGCGACCTACTCTCCTACGAGCAGTACTTC.

The chain combines TRBV6-5 with TRBJ1-1; D gene uncertain. Germline V gene sequence: CDR1 MNHEY, CDR2 SVGAGI. Trimming cost V 3 bases and J 1 base, with 12 bases left between them. The CDR3 has 15 amino acids. The CDR3 nucleotides read TGTGCCAGCAGTTATAGGTCAGCCGAGAACACTGAAGCTTTCTTT. Translation gives CASSYRSAENTEAFF.

The chain uses TRBV9 and TRBJ2-7, with TRBD1 identical over 9 bases. The germline V gene has CDR1 SGDLS and CDR2 YYNGEE. J gave up 5 bases and V 0 bases, and 6 bases lay outside the gene matches. The CDR3 is 15 amino acids. The CDR3 DNA follows: TGTGCCAGCAGCGTAGTGGGGACAGGGAGGGACGAGCAGTACTTC. Amino acid sequence: CASSVVGTGRDEQYF. Filled out from reference TRBV9 and TRBJ2-7, the complete variable domain reads DSGVTQTPKHLITATGQRVTLRCSPRSGDLSVYWYQQSLDQGLQFLIQYYNGEERAKGNILERFSAQQFPDLHSELNLSSLELGDSALYFCASSVVGTGRDEQYFGPGTRLTVT.

The rearrangement uses TRBV19 and TRBJ1-2; D may be TRBD1 (5 bases). V gave up 4 bases and J gave up 0 bases, with 15 bases separating them. The germline CDR1 and CDR2 sequences are LNHDA and SQIVND (reference sequence). This CDR3 contains 16 residues. The chain's CDR3 is CASSTSGGTTNYGYTF. The CDR3 region has the DNA TGTGCCAGTAGTACTAGCGGGGGGACCACTAACTATGGCTACACCTTC.

The chain uses TRBV10-3 and TRBJ1-6; D gene ambiguous. The CDR3 is 16 amino acids. Germline values: CDR1 ENHRY, CDR2 SYGVKD. The germline V and J ends were trimmed by 0 bases and 5 bases, with 11 bases remaining between them. In nucleotides, the CDR3 is TGTGCCATCAGTGAGTCGAGCGGGCGGAATAATTCACCCCTCCACTTT. This translates into CAISESSGRNNSPLHF.

The sample holds one count of this clone. Here the CDR3 reads CASSLGDTLQETQYF. The DNA of the CDR3 is TGTGCCAGCAGCTTGGGGGACACCCTCCAAGAGACCCAGTACTTC. The chain joins TRBV5-4 to TRBJ2-5; D might be TRBD1 (6 bases). The CDR3 consists of 15 residues. Trimming stripped 0 bases from V and 1 base from J, with 10 bases between. In germline, CDR1 is SGHNT, CDR2 YYREEE (reference sequence).

V and J are TRBV4-3 and TRBJ2-1; D is perhaps TRBD1 (6 bases). With 0 bases removed from V and 4 bases from J, the gap between germline ends came to 10 bases. The CDR3 sequence is 15 residues long. Looked up from germline, CDR1 is LGHNA and CDR2 is YSLEER. The CDR3 coding sequence is TGCGCCAGCAGCCAAGAGGGTGGGACATACAATGAGCAGTTCTTC. Residues: CASSQEGGTYNEQFF.

The table lists this clone with a few counts. V and J are TRBV4-3 and TRBJ1-2; no definite D call. V gave up 0 bases and J gave up 7 bases, with 12 bases separating them. The CDR3 totals 14 residues. From germline, CDR1 is LGHNA and CDR2 YSLEER. The chain's CDR3 is CASSQDNRGGGYTF. DNA of the CDR3: TGCGCCAGCAGCCAAGATAACCGGGGTGGTGGCTACACCTTC.

The rearrangement links TRBV5-1 to TRBJ2-5, with D uncertain. With 1 base removed from V and 1 base from J, the gap between germline ends came to 8 bases. Germline values: CDR1 SGHRS, CDR2 YFSETQ. The CDR3 is 14 amino acids. The CDR3 is CASSLLTLQETQYF. The CDR3 bases are TGCGCCAGCAGCTTGCTTACGCTCCAAGAGACCCAGTACTTC.

The gene calls are TRBV6-1 and TRBJ1-1; 9 bases are shared with TRBD1. Losses at the gene ends were 2 bases for V and 4 bases for J; bases not matched to a gene: 8. The CDR3 length is 16 residues. The germline gives CDR1 MNHNS, CDR2 SASEGT. CDR3 sequence reads: CASSELAPTGGTEAFF. The DNA of the CDR3 is TGTGCCAGCAGTGAATTAGCTCCGACAGGGGGCACTGAAGCTTTCTTT.

This chain joins TRBV6-5 and TRBJ2-7; TRBD2 matches at 15 bases. Germline values: CDR1 MNHEY, CDR2 SVGAGI. This CDR3 spans 15 amino acids. Unmatched junction bases numbered 3, after V lost 5 bases and J lost 4 bases. The CDR3 nucleotides read TGTGCCAGCAGTCCCGGGACTAGCGGGAGGTACGAGCAGTACTTC. Protein product: CASSPGTSGRYEQYF.

The chain joins TRBV4-2 to TRBJ2-7; 12 bases line up with TRBD1. Germline V lookup: CDR1 LGHNA, CDR2 YNFKEQ. CDR3 size: 16 residues. V was clipped by 11 bases and J by 5 bases; unmatched bases: 16. The DNA of the CDR3 is TGTGCCCGCTGCCAAGACTCCGGGACAGGGGGCAACGAGCAGTACTTC. Residues: CARCQDSGTGGNEQYF.